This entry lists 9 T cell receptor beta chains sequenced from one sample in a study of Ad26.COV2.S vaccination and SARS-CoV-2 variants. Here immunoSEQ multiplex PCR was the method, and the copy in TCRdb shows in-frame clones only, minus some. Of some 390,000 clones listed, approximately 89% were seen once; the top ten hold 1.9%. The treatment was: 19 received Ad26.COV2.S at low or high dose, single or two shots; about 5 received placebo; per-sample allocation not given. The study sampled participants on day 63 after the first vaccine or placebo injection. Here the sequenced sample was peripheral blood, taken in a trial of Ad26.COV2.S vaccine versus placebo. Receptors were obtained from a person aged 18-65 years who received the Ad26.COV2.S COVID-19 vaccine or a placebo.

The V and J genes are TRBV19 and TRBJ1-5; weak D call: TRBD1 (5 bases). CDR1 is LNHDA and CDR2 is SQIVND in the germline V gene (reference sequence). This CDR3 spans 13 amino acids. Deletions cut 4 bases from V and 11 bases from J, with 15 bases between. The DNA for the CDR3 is TGTGCCAGTAGTACGGGACTCTTCATGACCCAGCATTTT. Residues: CASSTGLFMTQHF.

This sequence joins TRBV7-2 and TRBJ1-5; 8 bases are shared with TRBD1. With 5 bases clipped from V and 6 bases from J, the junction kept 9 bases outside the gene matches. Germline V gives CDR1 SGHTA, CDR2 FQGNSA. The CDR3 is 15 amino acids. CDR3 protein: CASSPGQGNSQPQHF. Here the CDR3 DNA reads TGTGCCAGCAGCCCAGGACAGGGTAATTCTCAGCCCCAGCATTTT.

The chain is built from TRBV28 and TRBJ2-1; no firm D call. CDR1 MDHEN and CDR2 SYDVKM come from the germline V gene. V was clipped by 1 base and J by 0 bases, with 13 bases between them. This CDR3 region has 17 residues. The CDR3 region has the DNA TGTGCCAGCAGTTTATTGATCCGACGGAGCTCCTACAATGAGCAGTTCTTC. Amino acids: CASSLLIRRSSYNEQFF.

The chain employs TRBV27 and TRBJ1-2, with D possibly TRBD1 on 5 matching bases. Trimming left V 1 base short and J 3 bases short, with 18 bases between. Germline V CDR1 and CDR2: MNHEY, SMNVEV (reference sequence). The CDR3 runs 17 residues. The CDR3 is CASSLFAGTALDYGYTF. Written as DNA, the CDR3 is TGTGCCAGCAGTTTATTTGCGGGGACCGCTCTTGACTATGGCTACACCTTC.

In nucleotides, the CDR3 is TGTGCCAGCAGTTACGGGGAGGGGGGGACTGAAGCTTTCTTT. As protein: CASSYGEGGTEAFF. The chain combines TRBV6-6 with TRBJ1-1, with D possibly TRBD1 on 6 matching bases. Germline V lookup: CDR1 MNHNY, CDR2 SVGAGI (reference sequence). This CDR3 region has 14 residues. Trimming shortened V by 2 bases and J by 5 bases, and 12 bases separated the two germline ends.

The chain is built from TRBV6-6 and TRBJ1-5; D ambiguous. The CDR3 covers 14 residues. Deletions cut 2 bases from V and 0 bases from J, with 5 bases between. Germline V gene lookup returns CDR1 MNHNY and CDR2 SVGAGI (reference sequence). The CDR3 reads CASSYINSNQPQHF. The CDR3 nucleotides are TGTGCCAGCAGTTACATAAATAGCAATCAGCCCCAGCATTTT.

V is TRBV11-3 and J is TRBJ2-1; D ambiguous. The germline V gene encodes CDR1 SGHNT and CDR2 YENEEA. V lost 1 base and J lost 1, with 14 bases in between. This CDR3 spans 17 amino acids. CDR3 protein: CASSLVASLVSYNEQFF. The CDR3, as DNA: TGTGCCAGCAGCTTAGTAGCCAGCCTGGTGTCCTACAATGAGCAGTTCTTC.

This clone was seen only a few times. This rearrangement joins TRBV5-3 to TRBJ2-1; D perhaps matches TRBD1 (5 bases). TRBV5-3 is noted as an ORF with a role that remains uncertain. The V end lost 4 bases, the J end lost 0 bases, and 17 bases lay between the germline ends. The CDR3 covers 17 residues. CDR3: CARSLPSGGHSYNEQFF. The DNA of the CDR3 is TGTGCCAGAAGCCTGCCATCGGGCGGACACTCCTACAATGAGCAGTTCTTC.

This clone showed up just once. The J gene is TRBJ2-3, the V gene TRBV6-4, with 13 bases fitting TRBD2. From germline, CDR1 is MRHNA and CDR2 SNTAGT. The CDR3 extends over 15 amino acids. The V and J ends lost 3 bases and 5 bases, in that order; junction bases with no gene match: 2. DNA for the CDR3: TGTGCCAGCAGTGAGACTAGCGGGAGGCAAGATACGCAGTATTTT. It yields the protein CASSETSGRQDTQYF.